The clone carrying this T cell receptor beta chain was seen only a few times. What it recognizes is unknown. TCRdb used MiXCR to reprocess the RT-PCR reads, holding one entry per CDR3 protein. The sample records 500,000 or so distinct CDR3 sequences, 15% to 20% being singletons. The data originate from a study of response to subunit inactivated influenza vaccine. General study points: The authors put forward the suggestion that each seasonal influenza vaccination may bring in only a limited number of new T cells.

Trimming removed 1 base from V and 10 bases from J, with 14 bases in between. Germline V gene lookup returns CDR1 DFQATT and CDR2 SNEGSKA (reference sequence). This CDR3 has 14 amino acids. The receptor comes from a man between 50 and 75 years old who received an inactivated influenza vaccine. The source was CD4+ T cells sorted from PBMCs, collected about 23 months after vaccination. This chain links TRBV20-1 with TRBJ1-6; no clear D gene. This CDR3 reads CSARADLRGSPLHF. The CDR3 DNA follows: TGCAGTGCTAGAGCGGACCTTAGAGGATCACCCCTCCACTTT.